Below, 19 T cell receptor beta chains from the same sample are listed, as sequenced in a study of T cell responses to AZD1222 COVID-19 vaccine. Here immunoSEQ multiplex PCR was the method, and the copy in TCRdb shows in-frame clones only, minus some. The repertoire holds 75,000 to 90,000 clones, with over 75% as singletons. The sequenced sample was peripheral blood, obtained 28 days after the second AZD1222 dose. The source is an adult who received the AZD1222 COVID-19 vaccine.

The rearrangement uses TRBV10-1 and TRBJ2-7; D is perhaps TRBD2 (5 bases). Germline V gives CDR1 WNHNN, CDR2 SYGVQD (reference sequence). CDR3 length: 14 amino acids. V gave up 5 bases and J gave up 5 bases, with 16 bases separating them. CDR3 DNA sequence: TGCGCCAGCAGTTCCGGGAAGGGAAGCGACGAGCAGTACTTC. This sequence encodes CASSSGKGSDEQYF.

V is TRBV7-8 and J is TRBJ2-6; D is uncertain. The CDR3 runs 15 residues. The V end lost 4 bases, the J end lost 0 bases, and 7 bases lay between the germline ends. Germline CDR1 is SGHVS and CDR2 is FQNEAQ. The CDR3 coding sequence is TGTGCCAGCAGCTCCGTGAGCTCTGGGGCCAACGTCCTGACTTTC. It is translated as CASSSVSSGANVLTF.

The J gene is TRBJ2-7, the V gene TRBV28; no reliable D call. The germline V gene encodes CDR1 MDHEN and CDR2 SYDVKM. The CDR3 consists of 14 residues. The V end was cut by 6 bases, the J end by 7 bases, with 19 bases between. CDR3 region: CASRGTPGPLEQYF. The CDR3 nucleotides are TGTGCCAGCAGAGGCACTCCAGGTCCCCTTGAGCAGTACTTC.

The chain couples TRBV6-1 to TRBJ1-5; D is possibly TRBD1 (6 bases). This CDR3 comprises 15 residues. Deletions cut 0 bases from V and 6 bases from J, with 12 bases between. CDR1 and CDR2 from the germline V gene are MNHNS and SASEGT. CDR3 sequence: CASSEAIGGRQPQHF. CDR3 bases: TGTGCCAGCAGTGAAGCTATAGGGGGGCGTCAGCCCCAGCATTTT.

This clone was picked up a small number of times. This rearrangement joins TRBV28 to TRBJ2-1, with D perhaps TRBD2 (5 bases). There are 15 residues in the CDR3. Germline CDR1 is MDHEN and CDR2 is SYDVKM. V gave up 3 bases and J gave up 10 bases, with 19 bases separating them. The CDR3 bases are TGTGCCAGCAGTTTTCTAGCTCAGAGAACGCCCGAGCAGTTCTTC. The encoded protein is CASSFLAQRTPEQFF.

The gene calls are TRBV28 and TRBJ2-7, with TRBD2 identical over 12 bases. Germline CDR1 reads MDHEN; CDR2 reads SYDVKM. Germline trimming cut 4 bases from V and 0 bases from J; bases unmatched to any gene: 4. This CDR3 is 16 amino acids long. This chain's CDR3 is CASSSTSGRYSYEQYF. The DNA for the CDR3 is TGTGCCAGCAGTTCAACTAGCGGGAGGTACTCCTACGAGCAGTACTTC.

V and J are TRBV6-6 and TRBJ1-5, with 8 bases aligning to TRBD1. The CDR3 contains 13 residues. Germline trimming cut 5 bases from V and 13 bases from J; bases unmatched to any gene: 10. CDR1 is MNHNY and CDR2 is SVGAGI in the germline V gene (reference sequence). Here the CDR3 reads CASSNQDRAPQHF. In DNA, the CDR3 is TGTGCCAGCAGTAATCAGGACAGGGCGCCTCAGCATTTT.

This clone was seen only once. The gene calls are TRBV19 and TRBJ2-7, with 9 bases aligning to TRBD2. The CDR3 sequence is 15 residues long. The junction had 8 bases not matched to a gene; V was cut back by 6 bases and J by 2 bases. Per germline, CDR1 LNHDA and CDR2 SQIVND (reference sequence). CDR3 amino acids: CASRNETSGTYEQYF. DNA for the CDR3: TGTGCCAGTAGGAATGAGACTAGCGGCACCTACGAGCAGTACTTC.

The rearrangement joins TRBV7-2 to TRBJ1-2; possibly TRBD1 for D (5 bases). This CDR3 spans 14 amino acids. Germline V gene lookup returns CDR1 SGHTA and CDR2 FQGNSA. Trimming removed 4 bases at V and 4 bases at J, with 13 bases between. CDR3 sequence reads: CASSWGTQGYGYTF. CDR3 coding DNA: TGTGCCAGCAGCTGGGGGACTCAAGGCTATGGCTACACCTTC.

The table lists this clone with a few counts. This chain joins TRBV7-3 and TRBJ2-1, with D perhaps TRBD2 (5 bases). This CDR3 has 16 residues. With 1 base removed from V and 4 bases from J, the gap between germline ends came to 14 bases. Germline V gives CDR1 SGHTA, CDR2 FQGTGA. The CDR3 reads CASSLNAPGSYNEQFF. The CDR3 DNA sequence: TGTGCCAGCAGCTTAAACGCCCCGGGAAGTTACAATGAGCAGTTCTTC.

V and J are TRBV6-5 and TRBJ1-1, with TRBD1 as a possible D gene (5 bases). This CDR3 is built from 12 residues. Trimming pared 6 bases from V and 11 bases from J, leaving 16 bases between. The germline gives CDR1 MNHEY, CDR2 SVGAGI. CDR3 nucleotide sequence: TGTGCCAGCAGGGGGCCAGGGCTTAATGCTTTCTTT. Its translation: CASRGPGLNAFF.

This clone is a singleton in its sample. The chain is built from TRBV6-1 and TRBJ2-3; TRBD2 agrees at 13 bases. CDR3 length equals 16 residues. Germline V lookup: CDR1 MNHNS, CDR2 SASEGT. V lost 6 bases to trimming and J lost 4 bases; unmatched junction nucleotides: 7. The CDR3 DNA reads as TGTGCCAGCAGCGAAACTAGCGGGAGGGGGTCAGATACGCAGTATTTT. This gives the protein CASSETSGRGSDTQYF.

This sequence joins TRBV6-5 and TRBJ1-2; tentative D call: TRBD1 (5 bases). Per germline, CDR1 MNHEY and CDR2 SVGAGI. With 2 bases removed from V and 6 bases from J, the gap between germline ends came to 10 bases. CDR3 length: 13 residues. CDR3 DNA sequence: TGTGCCAGCAGTTACGTAGGGGAGGATGGCTACACCTTC. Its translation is CASSYVGEDGYTF.

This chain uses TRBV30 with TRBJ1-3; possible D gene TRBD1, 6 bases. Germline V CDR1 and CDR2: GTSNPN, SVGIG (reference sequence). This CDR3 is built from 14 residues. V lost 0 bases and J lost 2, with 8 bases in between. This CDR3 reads CAWSVGGPGNTIYF. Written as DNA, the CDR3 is TGTGCCTGGAGTGTGGGGGGGCCTGGAAACACCATATATTTT.

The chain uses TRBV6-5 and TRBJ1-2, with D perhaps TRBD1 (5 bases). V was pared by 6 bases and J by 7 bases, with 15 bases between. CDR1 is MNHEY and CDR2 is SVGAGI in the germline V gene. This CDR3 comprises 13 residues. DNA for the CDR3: TGTGCCAGCAGCCGGACGGGGGTTGGTGGCTACACCTTC. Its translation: CASSRTGVGGYTF.

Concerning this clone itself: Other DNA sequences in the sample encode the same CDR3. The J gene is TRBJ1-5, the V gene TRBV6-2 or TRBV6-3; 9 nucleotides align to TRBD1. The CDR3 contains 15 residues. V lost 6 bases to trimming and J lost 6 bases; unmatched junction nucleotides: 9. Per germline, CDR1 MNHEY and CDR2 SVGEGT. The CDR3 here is CASSYSGQGRQPQHF. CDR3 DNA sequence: TGTGCCAGCAGCTATTCAGGACAGGGGCGTCAGCCCCAGCATTTT.

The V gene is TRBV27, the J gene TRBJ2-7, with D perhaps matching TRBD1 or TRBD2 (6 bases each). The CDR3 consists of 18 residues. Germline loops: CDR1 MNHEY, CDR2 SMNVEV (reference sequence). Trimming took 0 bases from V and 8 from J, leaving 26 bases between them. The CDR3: CASSLSVQGLADAWKQYF. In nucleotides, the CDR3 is TGTGCCAGCAGTTTATCGGTTCAGGGGTTAGCGGACGCTTGGAAGCAGTACTTC.

CDR3 sequence (DNA): TGTGCCAGCGCGGCAGCTAGCTATGGCTACACCTTC. Its protein product is CASAAASYGYTF. This chain uses TRBV28 with TRBJ1-2; D not certain. V lost 8 bases and J lost 4, with 11 bases in between. The CDR3 runs 12 residues. CDR1 is MDHEN, CDR2 SYDVKM, per germline.

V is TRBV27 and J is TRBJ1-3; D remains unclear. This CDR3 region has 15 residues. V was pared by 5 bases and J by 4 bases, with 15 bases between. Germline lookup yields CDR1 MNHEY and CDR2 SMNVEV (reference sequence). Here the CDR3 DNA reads TGTGCCAGCAGTCCCCTTCGGCCGCGCGGAAACACCATATATTTT. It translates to CASSPLRPRGNTIYF.